This entry lists 11 T cell receptor beta chains sequenced from one sample in a study of OX40 agonist ivuxolimab in advanced cancers. Method: immunoSEQ multiplex PCR; TCRdb's copy keeps in-frame clones and lacks some. The sample has around 76,000 clones; around 80% are singletons. This specimen consisted of CD4+ or CD8+ T cells sorted from blood, obtained in a trial of the OX40 agonist ivuxolimab. These receptors came from an adult with an advanced solid tumor such as melanoma, head and neck, liver or kidney cancer.

The chain employs TRBV11-2 and TRBJ2-1; 10 bases are shared with TRBD2. The CDR3 totals 15 residues. CDR1 and CDR2 (germline): SGHAT, FQNNGV. Trimming took 0 bases from V and 9 from J; bases not matched to a gene: 5. CDR3 DNA sequence: TGTGCCAGCAGCTTAGAAGCGGGGGGGCGTGGTGAGCAGTTCTTC. It translates to CASSLEAGGRGEQFF.

The chain has TRBV10-3 and TRBJ2-3; D may be TRBD2 (6 bases). CDR1 ENHRY and CDR2 SYGVKD come from the germline V gene. The CDR3 loop spans 13 amino acids. V lost 2 bases, J lost 5 bases, and 8 bases lay in between. CDR3 region: CAISEVGGDTQYF. CDR3 sequence (DNA): TGTGCCATCAGTGAGGTGGGGGGAGATACGCAGTATTTT.

V gene TRBV4-1 combines with J gene TRBJ1-1; no clear D. The V gene lost 1 base and the J gene lost 1 base, with 1 base spanning the gap. The CDR3 contains 12 residues. CDR1 is MGHRA and CDR2 is YSYEKL in the germline V gene. The DNA for the CDR3 is TGCGCCAGCAGCCAAGGGAACACTGAAGCTTTCTTT. Translation gives CASSQGNTEAFF.

This rearrangement joins TRBV6-5 to TRBJ2-7, with a possible D match to TRBD2 (5 bases). The V end lost 5 bases, the J end lost 7 bases, and 15 bases lay between the germline ends. Germline lookup yields CDR1 MNHEY and CDR2 SVGAGI. CDR3 length: 13 residues. CDR3 amino acids: CASSTPYPGEQYF. In nucleotides, the CDR3 is TGTGCCAGCAGTACGCCCTACCCGGGGGAGCAGTACTTC.

This clone showed up just a few times. The gene calls are TRBV2 and TRBJ1-1, with unresolved D. CDR1 is SNHLY, CDR2 FYNNEI, per germline. The CDR3 runs to 11 residues. V gave up 3 bases and J gave up 3 bases, with 2 bases separating them. The CDR3 region is CASSEYTEAFF. The CDR3 DNA follows: TGTGCCAGCAGTGAGTACACTGAAGCTTTCTTT.

The chain recombines TRBV18 with TRBJ1-2, with a weak D call TRBD1 (5 bases). This CDR3 spans 14 amino acids. V lost 6 bases and J lost 8, with 19 bases in between. Germline CDR1 is KGHSH and CDR2 is LQKENI. The CDR3 bases are TGTGCCAGCTCCCCCCGAGGGACCGAGGGAGGCTACACCTTC. Its translation: CASSPRGTEGGYTF.

The chain is built from TRBV4-3 and TRBJ1-2; weak D call: TRBD1 (5 bases). Trimming stripped 0 bases from V and 6 bases from J, with 11 bases between. The CDR3 sequence is 14 residues long. Germline CDR1 reads LGHNA; CDR2 reads YSLEER. DNA for the CDR3: TGCGCCAGCAGCCAAGATCTCGGGACCCATGGCTACACCTTC. Its translation: CASSQDLGTHGYTF.

The chain joins TRBV1 to TRBJ2-3; no check of the table's D call, TRBD2, against the DNA was made. TRBV1 is flagged as a pseudogene. CDR3 size: 16 residues. The CDR3, as DNA: TGCACCAGCAGCCCGTCACCTAGCGGGAACACAGATACGCAGTATTTT. This translates into CTSSPSPSGNTDTQYF.

The chain joins TRBV5-1 to TRBJ2-7; TRBD1 matches at 12 bases. V shed 2 bases, J shed 5 bases, and the junction held 5 bases outside the gene matches. The germline V gene has CDR1 SGHRS and CDR2 YFSETQ. The CDR3 is 15 amino acids. CDR3 loop: CASSFTGTGGDEQYF. CDR3 bases: TGCGCCAGCAGCTTCACCGGGACAGGGGGCGACGAGCAGTACTTC.

The rearrangement uses TRBV19 and TRBJ1-3; D is unresolved. Per the germline V gene, CDR1 is LNHDA and CDR2 is SQIVND (reference sequence). V was shortened by 7 bases and J by 0 bases, with 13 bases between the two germline ends. The length of the CDR3 is 15 residues. The CDR3 nucleotides are TGTGCCAGTAATTCGGAACCGAGCTCTGGAAACACCATATATTTT. This translates into CASNSEPSSGNTIYF.

J is TRBJ1-6 and V is TRBV5-1, with unresolved D. The V gene's germline CDR1 is SGHRS and CDR2 YFSETQ. This CDR3 comprises 15 residues. Trimming removed 0 bases from V and 6 bases from J, with 10 bases in between. CDR3 protein: CASSLENTFNSPLHF. CDR3 DNA sequence: TGCGCCAGCAGCTTGGAGAACACCTTTAATTCACCCCTCCACTTT. The whole variable domain, remainder taken from reference TRBV5-1 and TRBJ1-6, is KAGVTQTPRYLIKTRGQQVTLSCSPISGHRSVSWYQQTPGQGLQFLFEYFSETQRNKGNFPGRFSGRQFSNSRSEMNVSTLELGDSALYLCASSLENTFNSPLHFGNGTRLTVT.